These 6 T cell receptor beta chains were all obtained from the same sample, sequenced in a study of T cells in Graves' hyperthyroidism and ophthalmopathy. There were TCR beta CDR3 regions amplified from RNA transcripts. First-round RT-PCR of the TCR CDR3 relied on the HTBI primer set. TCRdb fed the multiplex PCR reads into MiXCR, producing one record per CDR3 protein. The repertoire holds a few hundred thousand distinct CDR3 sequences, around 20% seen once, with about 30% in the top ten. Sequenced sample: blood. Receptors originate from a man aged 18-30 years with Graves' hyperthyroidism.

This chain links TRBV28 with TRBJ2-3; D gene unclear. Germline V gives CDR1 MDHEN, CDR2 SYDVKM. The CDR3 spans 15 residues. With 5 bases removed from V and 0 bases from J, the gap between germline ends came to 12 bases. The CDR3: CASSGLRSSTDTQYF. CDR3 nucleotides: TGTGCCAGCAGTGGGCTGCGGAGTAGCACAGATACGCAGTATTTT.

This clonotype was seen ten or more times. J is TRBJ2-7 and V is TRBV11-2; no clear D. CDR3 length: 12 amino acids. Germline values: CDR1 SGHAT, CDR2 FQNNGV. Trimming stripped 0 bases from V and 7 bases from J, with 7 bases between. The CDR3 region has the DNA TGTGCCAGCAGCTTAGATCCCAGTGAGCAGTACTTC. It is translated as CASSLDPSEQYF.

This sequence joins TRBV15 and TRBJ1-2; D is undetermined. V lost 0 bases and J 4 bases, leaving 12 bases between the germline ends. Germline V lookup: CDR1 LNHNV, CDR2 YYDKDF (reference sequence). This CDR3 spans 15 amino acids. The CDR3 DNA reads TGTGCCACCAGCAGAGATTCCTGGGTCGGCTATGGCTACACCTTC. This gives the protein CATSRDSWVGYGYTF.

The CDR3 DNA reads as TGTGCCAGCAGAACCCCCGTCTCTGGGGCCAACGTCCTGACTTTC. Protein: CASRTPVSGANVLTF. J is TRBJ2-6 and V is TRBV6-2 or TRBV6-3, with D hard to call. Per germline, CDR1 MNHEY and CDR2 SVGEGT. The V and J ends lost 6 bases and 0 bases respectively, with 9 bases between them. The CDR3 has 15 residues.

This clonotype was seen at least ten times. This chain joins TRBV12-3 or TRBV12-4 and TRBJ2-7; 7 bases align to TRBD1. The CDR3 length is 14 residues. The junction had 8 bases not matched to a gene; V was cut back by 7 bases and J by 2 bases. CDR3 in amino acids: CASTRLGQTYEQYF. CDR3 nucleotides: TGTGCCAGCACCCGGTTGGGACAGACCTACGAGCAGTACTTC.

The chain is built from TRBV5-1 and TRBJ2-5; D assignment may be TRBD1 or TRBD2 (5 bases each). This CDR3 contains 14 residues. V lost 3 bases and J 2 bases, leaving 11 bases between the germline ends. The germline V gene encodes CDR1 SGHRS and CDR2 YFSETQ. This chain's CDR3 is CASSSGASQETQYF. CDR3 nucleotide sequence: TGCGCCAGCAGCTCCGGGGCCTCACAAGAGACCCAGTACTTC.